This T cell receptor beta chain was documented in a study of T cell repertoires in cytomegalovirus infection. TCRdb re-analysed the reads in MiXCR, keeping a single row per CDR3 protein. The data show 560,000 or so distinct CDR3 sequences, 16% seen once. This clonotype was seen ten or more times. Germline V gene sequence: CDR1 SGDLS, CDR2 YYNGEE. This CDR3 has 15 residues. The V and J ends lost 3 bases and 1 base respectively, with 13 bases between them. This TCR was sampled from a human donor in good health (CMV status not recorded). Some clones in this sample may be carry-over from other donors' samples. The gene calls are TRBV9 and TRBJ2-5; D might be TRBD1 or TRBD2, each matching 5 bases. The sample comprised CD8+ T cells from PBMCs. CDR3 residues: CASSEWGRTQETQYF. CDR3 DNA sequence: TGTGCCAGCAGCGAGTGGGGGAGAACCCAAGAGACCCAGTACTTC. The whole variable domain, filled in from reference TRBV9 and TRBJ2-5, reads DSGVTQTPKHLITATGQRVTLRCSPRSGDLSVYWYQQSLDQGLQFLIQYYNGEERAKGNILERFSAQQFPDLHSELNLSSLELGDSALYFCASSEWGRTQETQYFGPGTRLLVL.